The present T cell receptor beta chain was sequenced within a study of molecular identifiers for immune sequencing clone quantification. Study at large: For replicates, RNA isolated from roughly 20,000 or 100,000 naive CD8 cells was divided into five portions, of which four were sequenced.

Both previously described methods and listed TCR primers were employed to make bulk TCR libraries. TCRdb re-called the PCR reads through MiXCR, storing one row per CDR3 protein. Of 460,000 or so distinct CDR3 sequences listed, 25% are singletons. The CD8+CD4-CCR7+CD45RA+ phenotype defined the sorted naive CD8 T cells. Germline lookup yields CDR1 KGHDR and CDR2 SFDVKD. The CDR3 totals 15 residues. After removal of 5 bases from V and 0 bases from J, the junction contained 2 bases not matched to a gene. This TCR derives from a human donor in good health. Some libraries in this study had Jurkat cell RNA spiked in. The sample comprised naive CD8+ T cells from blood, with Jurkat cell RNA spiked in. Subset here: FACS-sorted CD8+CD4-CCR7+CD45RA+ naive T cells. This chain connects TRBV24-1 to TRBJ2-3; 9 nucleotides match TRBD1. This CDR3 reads CATSGGTGSTDTQYF. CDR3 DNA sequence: TGTGCCACCAGTGGGGGGACAGGGAGCACAGATACGCAGTATTTT.